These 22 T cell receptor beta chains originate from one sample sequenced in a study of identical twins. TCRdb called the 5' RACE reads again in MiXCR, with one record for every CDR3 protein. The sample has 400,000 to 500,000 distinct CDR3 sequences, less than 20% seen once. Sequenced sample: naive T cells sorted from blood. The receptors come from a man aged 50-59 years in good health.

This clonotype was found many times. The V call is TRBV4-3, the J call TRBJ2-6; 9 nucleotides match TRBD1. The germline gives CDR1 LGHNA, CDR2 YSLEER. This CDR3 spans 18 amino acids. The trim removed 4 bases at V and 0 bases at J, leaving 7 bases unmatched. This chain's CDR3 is CASSRVTGGASGANVLTF. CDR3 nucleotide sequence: TGCGCCAGCAGCCGAGTTACAGGGGGCGCCTCTGGGGCCAACGTCCTGACTTTC.

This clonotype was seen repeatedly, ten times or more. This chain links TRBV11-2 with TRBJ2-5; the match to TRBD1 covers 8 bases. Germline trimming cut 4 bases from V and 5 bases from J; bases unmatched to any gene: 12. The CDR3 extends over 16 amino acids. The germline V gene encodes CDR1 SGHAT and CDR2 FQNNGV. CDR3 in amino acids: CASSSTLAGGQETQYF. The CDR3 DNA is TGTGCCAGCAGCTCAACCCTGGCAGGGGGCCAGGAGACCCAGTACTTC.

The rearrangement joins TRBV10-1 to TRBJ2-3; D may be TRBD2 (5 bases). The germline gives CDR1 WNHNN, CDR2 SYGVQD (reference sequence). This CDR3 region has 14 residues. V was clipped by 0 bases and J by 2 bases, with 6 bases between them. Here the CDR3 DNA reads TGCGCCAGCAGTGAGTCCCGGGACACAGATACGCAGTATTTT. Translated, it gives CASSESRDTDTQYF.

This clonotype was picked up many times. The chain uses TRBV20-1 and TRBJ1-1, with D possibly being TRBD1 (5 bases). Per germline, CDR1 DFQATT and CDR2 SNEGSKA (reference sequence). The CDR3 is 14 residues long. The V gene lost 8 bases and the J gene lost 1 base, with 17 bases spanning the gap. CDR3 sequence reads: CSPQLRGPNTEAFF. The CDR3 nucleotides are TGCAGTCCTCAGCTTAGGGGACCGAACACTGAAGCTTTCTTT.

The CDR3 loop reads CASSQPSRADTQYF. In DNA form, the CDR3 reads TGCGCCAGCAGCCAACCCTCGCGGGCGGATACGCAGTATTTT. The genes are TRBV4-1 and TRBJ2-3, with D possibly matching TRBD2 (5 bases). This CDR3 is built from 14 residues. V was cut by 2 bases and J by 6 bases, with 12 bases left in between. Germline assignment: CDR1 MGHRA and CDR2 YSYEKL.

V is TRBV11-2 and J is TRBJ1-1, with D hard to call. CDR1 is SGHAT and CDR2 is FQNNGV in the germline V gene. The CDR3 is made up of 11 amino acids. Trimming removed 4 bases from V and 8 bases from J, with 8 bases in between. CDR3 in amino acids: CASSSRQEAFF. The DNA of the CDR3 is TGTGCCAGCAGCTCCCGACAAGAAGCTTTCTTT.

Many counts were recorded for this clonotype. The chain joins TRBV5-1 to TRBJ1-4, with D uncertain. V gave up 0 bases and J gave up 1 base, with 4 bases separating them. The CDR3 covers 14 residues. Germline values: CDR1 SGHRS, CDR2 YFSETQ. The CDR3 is CASSLGRTNEKLFF. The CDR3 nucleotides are TGCGCCAGCAGCTTGGGGAGAACTAATGAAAAACTGTTTTTT.

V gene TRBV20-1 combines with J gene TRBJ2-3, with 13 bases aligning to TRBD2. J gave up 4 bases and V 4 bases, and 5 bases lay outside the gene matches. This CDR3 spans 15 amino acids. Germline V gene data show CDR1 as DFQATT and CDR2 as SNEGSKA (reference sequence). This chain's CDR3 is CSAILAGGPADTQYF. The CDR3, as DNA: TGCAGTGCTATACTAGCGGGAGGGCCGGCAGATACGCAGTATTTT.

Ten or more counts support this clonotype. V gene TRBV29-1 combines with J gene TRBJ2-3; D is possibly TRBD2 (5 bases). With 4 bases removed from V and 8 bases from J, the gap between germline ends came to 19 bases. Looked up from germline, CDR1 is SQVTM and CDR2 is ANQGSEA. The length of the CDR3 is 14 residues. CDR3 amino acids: CSVVASMTGTTQYF. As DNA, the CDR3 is TGCAGCGTTGTAGCTTCGATGACGGGAACTACGCAGTATTTT.

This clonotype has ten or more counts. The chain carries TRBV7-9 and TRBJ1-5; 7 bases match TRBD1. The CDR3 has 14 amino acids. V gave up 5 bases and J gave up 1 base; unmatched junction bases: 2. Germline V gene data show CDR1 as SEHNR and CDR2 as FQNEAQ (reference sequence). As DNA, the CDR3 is TGTGCCAGCAGCGTGGGACAGAGCAATCAGCCCCAGCATTTT. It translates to CASSVGQSNQPQHF.

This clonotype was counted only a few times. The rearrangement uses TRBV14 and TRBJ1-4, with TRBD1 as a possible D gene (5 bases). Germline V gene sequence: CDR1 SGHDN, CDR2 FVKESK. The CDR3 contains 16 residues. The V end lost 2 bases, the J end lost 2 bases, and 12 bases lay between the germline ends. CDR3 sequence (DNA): TGTGCCAGCAGCCAATTAGGGGCACCGACTAATGAAAAACTGTTTTTT. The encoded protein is CASSQLGAPTNEKLFF. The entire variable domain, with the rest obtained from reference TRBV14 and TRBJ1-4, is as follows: EAGVTQFPSHSVIEKGQTVTLRCDPISGHDNLYWYRRVMGKEIKFLLHFVKESKQDESGMPNNRFLAERTGGTYSTLKVQPAELEDSGVYFCASSQLGAPTNEKLFFGSGTQLSVL.

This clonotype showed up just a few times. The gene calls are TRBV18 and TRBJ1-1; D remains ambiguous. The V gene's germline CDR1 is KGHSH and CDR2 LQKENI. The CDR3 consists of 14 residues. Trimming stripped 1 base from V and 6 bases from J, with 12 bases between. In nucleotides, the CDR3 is TGTGCCAGCTCACCACTGCGAGGGTGGGCTGAAGCTTTCTTT. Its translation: CASSPLRGWAEAFF.

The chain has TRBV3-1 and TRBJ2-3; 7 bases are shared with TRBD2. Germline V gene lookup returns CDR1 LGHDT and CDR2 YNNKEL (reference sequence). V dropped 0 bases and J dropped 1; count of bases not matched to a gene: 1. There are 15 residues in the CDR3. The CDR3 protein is CASSQDGLGTDTQYF. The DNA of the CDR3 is TGTGCCAGCAGCCAAGACGGACTAGGCACAGATACGCAGTATTTT.

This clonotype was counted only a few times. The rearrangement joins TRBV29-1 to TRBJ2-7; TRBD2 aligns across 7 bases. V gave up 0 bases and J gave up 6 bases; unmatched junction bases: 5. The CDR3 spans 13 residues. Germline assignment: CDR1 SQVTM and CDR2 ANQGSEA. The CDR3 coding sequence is TGCAGCGTTGAAGAAGTTGGGGGGGTCGAGCAGTACTTC. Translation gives CSVEEVGGVEQYF.

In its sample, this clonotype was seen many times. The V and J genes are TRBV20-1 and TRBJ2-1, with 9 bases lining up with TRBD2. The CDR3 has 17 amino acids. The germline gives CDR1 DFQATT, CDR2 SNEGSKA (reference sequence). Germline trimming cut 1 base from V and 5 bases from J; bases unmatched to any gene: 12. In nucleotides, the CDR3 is TGCAGTGCTAGAGCCCGTAGCGGGAGTGGGTCCCACAATGAGCAGTTCTTC. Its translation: CSARARSGSGSHNEQFF.

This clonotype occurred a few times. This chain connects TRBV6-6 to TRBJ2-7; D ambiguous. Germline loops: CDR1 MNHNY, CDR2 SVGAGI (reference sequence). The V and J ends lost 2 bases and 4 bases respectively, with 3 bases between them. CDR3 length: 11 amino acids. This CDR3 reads CASSYVYEQYF. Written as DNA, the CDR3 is TGTGCCAGCAGTTACGTATACGAGCAGTACTTC.

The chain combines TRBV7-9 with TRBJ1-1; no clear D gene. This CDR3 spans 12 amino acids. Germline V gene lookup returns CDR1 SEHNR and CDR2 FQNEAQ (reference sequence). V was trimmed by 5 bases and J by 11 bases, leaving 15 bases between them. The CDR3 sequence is CASSLRPPAAFF. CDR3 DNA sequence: TGTGCCAGCAGCCTACGACCCCCCGCGGCTTTCTTT.

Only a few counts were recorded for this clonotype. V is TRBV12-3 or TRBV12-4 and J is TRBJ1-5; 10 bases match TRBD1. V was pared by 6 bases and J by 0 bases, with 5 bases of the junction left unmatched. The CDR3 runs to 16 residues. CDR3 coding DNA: TGTGCCAGCAGCCGGTGGACAGGGGGTAGCAATCAGCCCCAGCATTTT. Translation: CASSRWTGGSNQPQHF.

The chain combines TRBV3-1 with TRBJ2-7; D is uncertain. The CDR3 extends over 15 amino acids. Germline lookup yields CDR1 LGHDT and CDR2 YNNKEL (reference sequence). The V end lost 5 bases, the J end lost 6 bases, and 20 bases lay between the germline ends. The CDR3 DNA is TGTGCCAGCAGCTCCTACTCCGAAAGACGGAGCGAGCAGTACTTC. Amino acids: CASSSYSERRSEQYF.

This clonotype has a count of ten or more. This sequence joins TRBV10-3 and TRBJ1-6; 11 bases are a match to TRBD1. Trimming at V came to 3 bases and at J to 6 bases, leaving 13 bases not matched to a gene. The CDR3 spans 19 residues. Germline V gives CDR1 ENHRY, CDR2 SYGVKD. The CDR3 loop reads CAISDIPWTGGMGNSPLHF. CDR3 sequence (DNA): TGTGCCATCAGTGACATCCCCTGGACAGGGGGCATGGGTAATTCACCCCTCCACTTT.

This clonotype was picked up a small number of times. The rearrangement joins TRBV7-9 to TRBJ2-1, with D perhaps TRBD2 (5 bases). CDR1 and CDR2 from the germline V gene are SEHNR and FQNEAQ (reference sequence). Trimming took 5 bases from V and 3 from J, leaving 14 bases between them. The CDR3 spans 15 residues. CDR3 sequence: CASSPQEGYYNEQFF. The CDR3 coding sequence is TGTGCCAGCAGCCCCCAAGAGGGCTACTACAATGAGCAGTTCTTC. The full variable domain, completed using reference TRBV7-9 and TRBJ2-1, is DTGVSQNPRHKITKRGQNVTFRCDPISEHNRLYWYRQTLGQGPEFLTYFQNEAQLEKSRLLSDRFSAERPKGSFSTLEIQRTEQGDSAMYLCASSPQEGYYNEQFFGPGTRLTVL.

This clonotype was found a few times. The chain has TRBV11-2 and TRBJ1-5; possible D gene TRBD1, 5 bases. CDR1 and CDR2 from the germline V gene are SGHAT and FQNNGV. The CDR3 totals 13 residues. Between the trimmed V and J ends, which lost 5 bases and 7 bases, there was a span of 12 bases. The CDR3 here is CASSPGAGQPQHF. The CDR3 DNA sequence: TGTGCCAGCAGCCCCGGGGCGGGACAGCCCCAGCATTTT.